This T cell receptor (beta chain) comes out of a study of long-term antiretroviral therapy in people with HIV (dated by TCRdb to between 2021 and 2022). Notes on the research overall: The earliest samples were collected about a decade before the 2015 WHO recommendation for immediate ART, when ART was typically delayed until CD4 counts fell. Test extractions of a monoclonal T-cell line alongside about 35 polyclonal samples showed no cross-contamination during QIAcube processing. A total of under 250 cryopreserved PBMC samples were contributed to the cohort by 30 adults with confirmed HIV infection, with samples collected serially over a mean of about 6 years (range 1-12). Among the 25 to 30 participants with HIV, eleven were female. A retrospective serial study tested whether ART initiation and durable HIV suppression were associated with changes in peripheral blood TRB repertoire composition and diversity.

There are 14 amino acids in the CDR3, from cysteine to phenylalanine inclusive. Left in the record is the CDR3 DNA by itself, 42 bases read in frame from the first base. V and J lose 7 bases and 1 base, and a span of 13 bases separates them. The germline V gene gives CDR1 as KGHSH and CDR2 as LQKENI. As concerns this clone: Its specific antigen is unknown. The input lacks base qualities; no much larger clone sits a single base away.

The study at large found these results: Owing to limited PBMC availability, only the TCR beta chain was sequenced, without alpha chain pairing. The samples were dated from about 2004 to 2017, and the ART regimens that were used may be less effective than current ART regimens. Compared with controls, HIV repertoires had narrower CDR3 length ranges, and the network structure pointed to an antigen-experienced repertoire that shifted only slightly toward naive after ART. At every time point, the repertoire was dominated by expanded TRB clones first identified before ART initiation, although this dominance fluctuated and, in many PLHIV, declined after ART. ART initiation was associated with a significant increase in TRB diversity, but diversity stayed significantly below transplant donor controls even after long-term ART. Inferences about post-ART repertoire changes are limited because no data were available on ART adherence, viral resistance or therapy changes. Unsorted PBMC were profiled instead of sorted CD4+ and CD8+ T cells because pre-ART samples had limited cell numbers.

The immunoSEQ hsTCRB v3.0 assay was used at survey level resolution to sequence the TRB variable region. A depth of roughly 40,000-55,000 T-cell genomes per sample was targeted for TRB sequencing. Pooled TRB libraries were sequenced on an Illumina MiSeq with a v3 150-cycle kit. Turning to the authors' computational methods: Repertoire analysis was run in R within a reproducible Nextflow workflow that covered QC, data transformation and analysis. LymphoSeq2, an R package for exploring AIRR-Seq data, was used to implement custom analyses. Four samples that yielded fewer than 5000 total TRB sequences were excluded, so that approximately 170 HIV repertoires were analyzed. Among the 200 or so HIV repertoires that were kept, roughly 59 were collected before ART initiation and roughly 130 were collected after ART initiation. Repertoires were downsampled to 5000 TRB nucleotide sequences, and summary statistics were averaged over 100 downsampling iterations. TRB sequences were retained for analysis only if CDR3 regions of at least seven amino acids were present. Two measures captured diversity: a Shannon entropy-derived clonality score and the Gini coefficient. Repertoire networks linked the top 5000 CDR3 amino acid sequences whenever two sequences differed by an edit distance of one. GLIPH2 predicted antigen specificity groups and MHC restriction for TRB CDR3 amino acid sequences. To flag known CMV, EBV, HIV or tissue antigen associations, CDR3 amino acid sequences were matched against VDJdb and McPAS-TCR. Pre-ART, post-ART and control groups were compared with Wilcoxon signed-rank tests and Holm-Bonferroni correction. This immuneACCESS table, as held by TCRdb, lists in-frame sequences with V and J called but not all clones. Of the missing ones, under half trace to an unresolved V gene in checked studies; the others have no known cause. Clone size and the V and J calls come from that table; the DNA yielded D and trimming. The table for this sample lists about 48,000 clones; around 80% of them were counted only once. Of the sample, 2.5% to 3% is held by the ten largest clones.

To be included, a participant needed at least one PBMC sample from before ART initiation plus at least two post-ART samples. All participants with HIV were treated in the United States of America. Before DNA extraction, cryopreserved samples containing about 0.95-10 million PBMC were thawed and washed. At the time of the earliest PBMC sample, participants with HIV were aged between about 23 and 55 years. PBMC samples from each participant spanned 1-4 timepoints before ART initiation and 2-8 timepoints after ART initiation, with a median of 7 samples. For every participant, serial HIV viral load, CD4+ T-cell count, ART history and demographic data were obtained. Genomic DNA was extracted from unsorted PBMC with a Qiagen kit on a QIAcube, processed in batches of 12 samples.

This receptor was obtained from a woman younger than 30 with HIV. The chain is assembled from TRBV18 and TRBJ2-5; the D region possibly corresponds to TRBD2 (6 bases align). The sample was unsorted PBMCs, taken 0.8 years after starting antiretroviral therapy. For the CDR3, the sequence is CASWRGRSQETQYF. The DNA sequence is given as TGTGCCAGCTGGCGGGGCAGGTCCCAAGAGACCCAGTACTTC.